The 2 T cell receptor beta chains in this list originate from one sample, sequenced in a study of T cell repertoires in cytomegalovirus infection. Antigens for these TCRs are unknown. Each CDR3 protein is one row after TCRdb ran MiXCR on the reads. Of approximately 990,000 distinct CDR3 sequences listed, roughly 30% are singletons. The sequencing here drew on cultured CD8+ T cells from PBMCs, taken from culture after CMV antigen stimulation. The receptors were sampled from a human donor in good health (CMV status not recorded). Some clones in this sample may be carry-over from other donors' samples.

The V call is TRBV7-9, the J call TRBJ1-2, with 9 bases fitting TRBD1. Germline loops: CDR1 SEHNR, CDR2 FQNEAQ (reference sequence). The CDR3 contains 14 residues. Trimming at V came to 5 bases and at J to 2 bases, leaving 3 bases not matched to a gene. In nucleotides, the CDR3 is TGTGCCAGCAGCGTCGGGACAGGGAACTATGGCTACACCTTC. This sequence encodes CASSVGTGNYGYTF.

V and J are TRBV6-2 or TRBV6-3 and TRBJ2-1; TRBD1 matches 10 bases. Germline V gives CDR1 MNHEY, CDR2 SVGEGT. Germline trimming cut 6 bases from V and 14 bases from J; bases unmatched to any gene: 4. The CDR3 is 11 residues long. The CDR3 reads CASSRGTGEFF. In DNA form, the CDR3 reads TGTGCCAGCAGCCGCGGGACAGGGGAGTTCTTC.